A selection of T cell receptor beta chains follows, all from one sample in a study of cytomegalovirus exposure and HLA in healthy donors. Using immunoSEQ multiplex PCR, the repertoire was profiled, and TCRdb retains in-frame clones only, with some absent. The sample includes over 200,000 clones, about 80% of them seen just once. Sequencing was done on a sample of PBMCs. The receptors here all came from a woman aged 55-69 years in good health and CMV-seropositive. Both conserved end residues are part of each CDR3. Fields, in order: V gene, J gene, clone size, D gene, CDR3 length, CDR3 protein, CDR3 DNA. The D gene is left open where the match is weak. Size tells how often a clone was seen (once, few, many) or the class of an expanded clone, and some rows leave it out.

>TRBV6-1|TRBJ1-5|-|-|15
CASSEGGRNNQPQHF
TGTGCCAGCAGTGAAGGGGGCAGGAACAATCAGCCCCAGCATTTT
>TRBV7-9|TRBJ2-2|-|TRBD2|15
CASSAGLAGAGELFF
TGTGCCAGCAGCGCGGGACTAGCGGGGGCCGGGGAGCTGTTTTTT
>TRBV28|TRBJ1-2|-|-|13
CASSYLGTSGYTF
TGTGCCAGCAGTTATCTCGGGACTTCCGGCTACACCTTC
>TRBV11-2|TRBJ2-7|-|-|14
CASSPTARVYEQYF
TGTGCCAGCAGCCCAACCGCCAGGGTATACGAGCAGTACTTC
>TRBV5-1|TRBJ2-1|-|TRBD2|14
CASSFLAGDNEQFF
TGCGCCAGCAGCTTCCTAGCGGGGGACAATGAGCAGTTCTTC
>TRBV7-8|TRBJ2-7|-|-|14
CASSFAGSNYEQYF
TGTGCCAGCAGCTTCGCCGGGTCCAACTACGAGCAGTACTTC
>TRBV4-1|TRBJ1-1|-|-|13
CASSQEGVTEAFF
TGCGCCAGCAGCCAAGAGGGAGTCACTGAAGCTTTCTTT
>TRBV29-1|TRBJ1-1|-|-|11
CSVQAYTEAFF
TGCAGCGTACAGGCTTATACTGAAGCTTTCTTT
>TRBV10-3|TRBJ1-4|-|-|18
CAISESQRQAATNEKLFF
TGTGCCATCAGTGAGTCTCAAAGGCAGGCTGCAACTAATGAAAAACTGTTTTTT
>TRBV19|TRBJ1-5|few|-|13
CASSQGIRQPQHF
TGTGCCAGTAGCCAGGGGATTCGGCAGCCCCAGCATTTT
>TRBV5-1|TRBJ1-1|-|-|14
CASSLDTMNTEAFF
TGCGCCAGCAGCCTGGACACCATGAACACTGAAGCTTTCTTT
>TRBV4-3|TRBJ2-4|-|-|13
CASSQARGNIQYF
TGCGCCAGCAGCCAAGCCAGGGGAAACATTCAGTACTTC
>TRBV6-5|TRBJ2-2|-|-|14
CASSYRGIGGELFF
TGTGCCAGCAGTTACAGGGGCATTGGCGGGGAGCTGTTTTTT
>TRBV2|TRBJ2-3|-|TRBD2|18
CASSVEAGTSGAPDTQYF
TGTGCCAGCAGTGTAGAGGCAGGGACTAGCGGGGCACCAGATACGCAGTATTTT
>TRBV9|TRBJ1-2|-|-|15
CASSVGAGPPYGYTF
TGTGCCAGCAGCGTAGGGGCAGGTCCCCCTTATGGCTACACCTTC
>TRBV6-1|TRBJ2-7|-|-|13
CASSDGLHYEQYF
TGTGCCAGCAGTGACGGACTCCACTACGAGCAGTACTTC
>TRBV18|TRBJ1-5|-|-|14
CASSQGASNQPQHF
TGTGCCAGCTCCCAAGGGGCGAGCAATCAGCCCCAGCATTTT
>TRBV6-1|TRBJ2-3|-|TRBD2|13
CASRGTMTDTQYF
TGTGCCAGCAGAGGGACTATGACAGATACGCAGTATTTT
>TRBV28|TRBJ1-1|few|-|14
CASSFGGTHTEAFF
TGTGCCAGCAGTTTTGGCGGGACTCACACTGAAGCTTTCTTT
>TRBV29-1|TRBJ1-1|-|-|12
CSVDRENTEAFF
TGCAGCGTTGACAGGGAGAACACTGAAGCTTTCTTT
>TRBV15|TRBJ2-7|-|-|14
CATSPWPQGYEQYF
TGTGCCACCAGCCCCTGGCCTCAGGGGTACGAGCAGTACTTC
>TRBV7-6|TRBJ2-1|-|-|15
CASSISIRDGNEQFF
TGTGCCAGCAGCATCAGCATCCGGGATGGGAATGAGCAGTTCTTC
>TRBV5-1|TRBJ2-5|few|TRBD1|15
CASSSSTGAGETQYF
TGCGCCAGCAGCTCCTCGACAGGGGCCGGGGAGACCCAGTACTTC
>TRBV6-1|TRBJ2-2|-|-|14
CASSDITISGELFF
TGTGCCAGCAGTGATATCACTATCTCCGGGGAGCTGTTTTTT
>TRBV6-5|TRBJ1-3|-|-|13
CASSGGSGNTIYF
TGTGCCAGCAGCGGGGGCTCTGGAAACACCATATATTTT
>TRBV19|TRBJ2-7|-|-|14
CASTSIQQGSEQYF
TGTGCCAGTACTTCTATTCAACAGGGAAGCGAGCAGTACTTC
>TRBV10-2|TRBJ1-2|-|-|12
CASTEAGSGYTF
TGCGCCAGCACCGAGGCGGGTTCTGGCTACACCTTC
>TRBV21-1|TRBJ2-7|-|-|13
CASGDRGLYEQYF
TGTGCCAGCGGGGACAGGGGGCTCTACGAGCAGTACTTC
>TRBV7-8|TRBJ1-1|-|-|14
CASSTGGPNTEAFF
TGTGCCAGCAGCACCGGAGGGCCGAACACTGAAGCTTTCTTT
>TRBV9|TRBJ2-1|-|TRBD2|16
CASTPLSASGDNEQFF
TGTGCCAGCACCCCCCTTTCGGCTAGCGGGGACAATGAGCAGTTCTTC
>TRBV6-1|TRBJ1-2|-|TRBD1|15
CASSVDRVGDYGYTF
TGTGCCAGCAGTGTTGACAGGGTCGGGGACTATGGCTACACCTTC
>TRBV19|TRBJ1-6|-|TRBD1|13
CASSQDRDVPLHF
TGTGCCAGTAGCCAGGACAGGGACGTGCCCCTCCACTTT
>TRBV18|TRBJ1-5|-|TRBD1|14
CASSNDRGGQPQHF
TGTGCCAGCTCCAATGACAGGGGAGGCCAGCCCCAGCATTTT
>TRBV7-9|TRBJ1-1|-|-|14
CASSQRWSGTEAFF
TGTGCCAGCAGCCAACGCTGGTCGGGCACTGAAGCTTTCTTT
>TRBV27|TRBJ1-1|-|-|14
CASSLSTPGRAAFF
TGTGCCAGCAGTTTATCAACGCCGGGTAGAGCGGCTTTCTTT
>TRBV6-9|TRBJ2-1|-|TRBD2|12
CASSSERGEQFF
TGTGCCAGCAGTTCCGAGCGGGGTGAGCAGTTCTTC
>TRBV6-5|TRBJ2-3|-|-|13
CASTTAGTDTQYF
TGTGCCAGCACCACGGCGGGGACAGATACGCAGTATTTT
>TRBV6-1|TRBJ2-6|-|-|15
CASSGGMSGANVLTF
TGTGCCAGCAGTGGAGGGATGTCTGGGGCCAACGTCCTGACTTTC
>TRBV2|TRBJ1-2|-|TRBD1|14
CASSSDRGGYGYTF
TGTGCCAGCAGTTCCGACAGGGGTGGCTATGGCTACACCTTC
>TRBV19|TRBJ2-1|-|-|13
CASSPGVVNEQFF
TGTGCCAGTAGTCCCGGAGTCGTGAATGAGCAGTTCTTC